Listed below are T cell receptor beta chains from one sample, sequenced in a study of shared clonotypes between healthy human individuals. Sequenced by immunoSEQ multiplex PCR; TCRdb stores in-frame clones only, minus some. The sample has hundreds of thousands of clones, roughly 72% seen once. The material sequenced was memory CD4+ T cells sorted from blood. Every receptor here comes from a woman between 25 and 40 years old in good health. Both conserved end residues are part of each CDR3. D genes are given only for firm matches. Clone size is stated in some rows and not others, as once, few, many or a class when expanded.

d_gene: -; j_gene: TRBJ2-1; v_gene: TRBV10-3; abundance: -; CDR3nt: TGTGCCATCAGTGAGGCGAGGGGATCCTACAATGAGCAGTTCTTC; CDR3aa: CAISEARGSYNEQFF
d_gene: -; j_gene: TRBJ2-5; v_gene: TRBV2; abundance: few; CDR3nt: TGTGCCAGCAGGCGGGACAGTGAAGAGACCCAGTACTTC; CDR3aa: CASRRDSEETQYF
d_gene: TRBD2; j_gene: TRBJ2-1; v_gene: TRBV5-1; abundance: -; CDR3nt: TGCGCCAGCAGCCTTTCAACTAGCGGGAGTAGTGAGCAGTTCTTC; CDR3aa: CASSLSTSGSSEQFF
d_gene: -; j_gene: TRBJ2-1; v_gene: TRBV18; abundance: few; CDR3nt: TGTGCCAGCTCAGTAGCGGCTAACAATGAGCAGTTCTTC; CDR3aa: CASSVAANNEQFF
d_gene: TRBD2; j_gene: TRBJ2-7; v_gene: TRBV18; abundance: -; CDR3nt: TGTGCCAGCTCACCCGGACTAGCGGGTGTCGACGAGCAGTACTTC; CDR3aa: CASSPGLAGVDEQYF
d_gene: TRBD1; j_gene: TRBJ2-3; v_gene: TRBV5-1; abundance: -; CDR3nt: TGCGCCAGCAGCTTGAAGGTGGGACAGGGAACAGATACGCAGTATTTT; CDR3aa: CASSLKVGQGTDTQYF
d_gene: TRBD1; j_gene: TRBJ2-5; v_gene: TRBV5-1; abundance: once; CDR3nt: TGCGCCAGCGGGGCGACAGGGGGGTACCAAGAGACCCAGTACTTC; CDR3aa: CASGATGGYQETQYF
d_gene: -; j_gene: TRBJ1-3; v_gene: TRBV5-1; abundance: once; CDR3nt: TGCGCCAGCAGCTTGCCGTCGGGGAGCTCTGGAAACACCATATATTTT; CDR3aa: CASSLPSGSSGNTIYF
d_gene: -; j_gene: TRBJ2-3; v_gene: TRBV27; abundance: -; CDR3nt: TGTGCCAGCAGTTTGAGGCATCCCCTCGGCACAGATACGCAGTATTTT; CDR3aa: CASSLRHPLGTDTQYF
d_gene: TRBD1; j_gene: TRBJ2-2; v_gene: TRBV19; abundance: -; CDR3nt: TGTGCCAGTAGTATAGGGACAGGGCGAGGTCCGCTGTTTTTT; CDR3aa: CASSIGTGRGPLFF
d_gene: -; j_gene: TRBJ1-5; v_gene: TRBV6-1; abundance: -; CDR3nt: TGTGCCAGCACCGACCCCACGGAGCCCCAGCATTTT; CDR3aa: CASTDPTEPQHF
d_gene: -; j_gene: TRBJ2-6; v_gene: TRBV28; abundance: -; CDR3nt: TGTGCCAGCAGTTCCGAAACAGTTACTGGGGCCAACGTCCTGACTTTC; CDR3aa: CASSSETVTGANVLTF
d_gene: -; j_gene: TRBJ2-7; v_gene: TRBV28; abundance: once; CDR3nt: TGTGCCAGCAGTTTACCCGGGACACCCTACGAGCAGTACTTC; CDR3aa: CASSLPGTPYEQYF
d_gene: -; j_gene: TRBJ2-5; v_gene: TRBV11-3; abundance: -; CDR3nt: TGTGCCAGCAGCTCCCAGGCAGGGCAAGAGACCCAGTACTTC; CDR3aa: CASSSQAGQETQYF
d_gene: -; j_gene: TRBJ1-1; v_gene: TRBV10-2; abundance: -; CDR3nt: TGCGCCAGCAGATTTTCGGAAGGGACTGAAGCTTTCTTT; CDR3aa: CASRFSEGTEAFF
d_gene: -; j_gene: TRBJ2-2; v_gene: TRBV28; abundance: -; CDR3nt: TGTGCCAGCAGTTTATTTCCGAACACCGGGGAGCTGTTTTTT; CDR3aa: CASSLFPNTGELFF
d_gene: -; j_gene: TRBJ2-3; v_gene: TRBV2; abundance: -; CDR3nt: TGTGCCAGCAAGGTTCGGGATATCGCTACGCAGTATTTT; CDR3aa: CASKVRDIATQYF
d_gene: -; j_gene: TRBJ2-1; v_gene: TRBV15; abundance: -; CDR3nt: TGTGCCACCAGCAGAGCGGTGAGGCAGTTAATCTACAATGAGCAGTTCTTC; CDR3aa: CATSRAVRQLIYNEQFF
d_gene: TRBD2; j_gene: TRBJ2-7; v_gene: TRBV28; abundance: -; CDR3nt: TGTGCCAGCAGCCAGCCGGGAGGGGTCGTACCCTACGAGCAGTACTTC; CDR3aa: CASSQPGGVVPYEQYF
d_gene: -; j_gene: TRBJ2-3; v_gene: TRBV7-8; abundance: -; CDR3nt: TGTGCCAGCAGCGGTAACTGGTATCGCACAGATACGCAGTATTTT; CDR3aa: CASSGNWYRTDTQYF
d_gene: TRBD2; j_gene: TRBJ2-4; v_gene: TRBV6-5; abundance: few; CDR3nt: TGTGCCAGCAGTAGCTCCCGACTAGCGGGGCGTTGGACCTTC; CDR3aa: CASSSSRLAGRWTF
d_gene: -; j_gene: TRBJ2-1; v_gene: TRBV11-2; abundance: -; CDR3nt: TGTGCCAGCAGCTTTTACTCCAGCTCCTACAATGAGCAGTTCTTC; CDR3aa: CASSFYSSSYNEQFF
d_gene: -; j_gene: TRBJ2-1; v_gene: TRBV5-1; abundance: -; CDR3nt: TGCGCCAGCACCGCGGACTACCTAATAAACAATGAGCAGTTCTTC; CDR3aa: CASTADYLINNEQFF
d_gene: -; j_gene: TRBJ2-7; v_gene: TRBV12-2; abundance: -; CDR3nt: TGTGCAAGTCGCTTGCGGAAAGCAACTAGCCTGATACCCTACGAGCAGTACTTC; CDR3aa: CASRLRKATSLIPYEQYF
d_gene: TRBD1; j_gene: TRBJ2-7; v_gene: TRBV11-2; abundance: once; CDR3nt: TGTGCCAGCAGCCCTCTCAGGGGGTACGAGCAGTACTTC; CDR3aa: CASSPLRGYEQYF
d_gene: -; j_gene: TRBJ2-3; v_gene: TRBV28; abundance: once; CDR3nt: TGTGCCAGCAGTTCAGTTACAGATACGCAGTATTTT; CDR3aa: CASSSVTDTQYF
d_gene: TRBD1; j_gene: TRBJ2-7; v_gene: TRBV11-1; abundance: -; CDR3nt: TGTGCCAGCAGACCAGGGACAGGGATCGTGCAGTACTTC; CDR3aa: CASRPGTGIVQYF
d_gene: -; j_gene: TRBJ2-7; v_gene: TRBV5-1; abundance: -; CDR3nt: TGCGCCAGCAGCTCGACCATACCAGGGGTTCCCGCCTACGAGCAGTACTTC; CDR3aa: CASSSTIPGVPAYEQYF
d_gene: -; j_gene: TRBJ2-5; v_gene: TRBV28; abundance: -; CDR3nt: TGTGCCAGCACCTCAACGGGGCGCCGGCAAGAGACCCAGTACTTC; CDR3aa: CASTSTGRRQETQYF
d_gene: TRBD1; j_gene: TRBJ1-5; v_gene: TRBV28; abundance: -; CDR3nt: TGTGCCAGCAGTTTCCGAGGACAGGGCGCTCAGCCCCAGCATTTT; CDR3aa: CASSFRGQGAQPQHF
d_gene: -; j_gene: TRBJ2-5; v_gene: TRBV5-1; abundance: -; CDR3nt: TGCGCCAGCAGCATTGGCGATCTACAAGAGACCCAGTACTTC; CDR3aa: CASSIGDLQETQYF
d_gene: -; j_gene: TRBJ2-2; v_gene: TRBV6-1; abundance: once; CDR3nt: TGTGCCAGCAGTTCGAACACCGGGGAGCTGTTTTTT; CDR3aa: CASSSNTGELFF
d_gene: -; j_gene: TRBJ2-5; v_gene: TRBV7-9; abundance: -; CDR3nt: TGTGCCAGCAGCCTGAGGATGGAGACCCAGTACTTC; CDR3aa: CASSLRMETQYF
d_gene: -; j_gene: TRBJ2-7; v_gene: TRBV2; abundance: -; CDR3nt: TGTGCCAGCAGGGCGCCAAACTCACACTACGAGCAGTACTTC; CDR3aa: CASRAPNSHYEQYF
d_gene: -; j_gene: TRBJ2-2; v_gene: TRBV19; abundance: -; CDR3nt: TGTGCCAGTAGTAGTTCCGGGACCTTGGACACCGGGGAGCTGTTTTTT; CDR3aa: CASSSSGTLDTGELFF
d_gene: -; j_gene: TRBJ1-4; v_gene: TRBV6-1; abundance: -; CDR3nt: TGTGCCAGCAGTGAACAGGGCACGAATGAAAAACTGTTTTTT; CDR3aa: CASSEQGTNEKLFF
d_gene: TRBD1; j_gene: TRBJ2-7; v_gene: TRBV9; abundance: -; CDR3nt: TGTGCCAGCAGCGTAGGGGCCGGGACAGGGGGATCCTACGAGCAGTACTTC; CDR3aa: CASSVGAGTGGSYEQYF
d_gene: -; j_gene: TRBJ1-2; v_gene: TRBV28; abundance: -; CDR3nt: TGTGCCAGCAGTTTAGGGCATAACTATGGCTACACCTTC; CDR3aa: CASSLGHNYGYTF
d_gene: TRBD1; j_gene: TRBJ2-3; v_gene: TRBV29-1; abundance: -; CDR3nt: TGCAGCGCCGACAGGGGCACAGATACGCAGTATTTT; CDR3aa: CSADRGTDTQYF